The next 28 T cell receptor beta chains were all read from a single sample in a study of beta chain features in type 1 diabetes (dated by TCRdb to the late 2010s). Library preparation employed the immunoSEQ multiplex PCR assay. The entire isolated RNA was reverse transcribed using the High Capacity cDNA Reverse Transcription Kit, and thus expressed TCRB transcripts were sequenced. TCRdb re-hosts the immuneACCESS table, in-frame sequences only. Its copies lack some clones; in the studies checked, an unresolved V gene accounts for under half of them, and the cause for the rest is not known. In this sample the table shows approximately 340,000 clones, about 14% of which occur a single time. The ten largest clones represent around 0.02% of the sample. The material sequenced was naive CD4+ T cells from blood. This sample's cell subset or site label indicates: true naive CD4+ T cells. Source of these receptors: a woman between 18 and 29 years old in good health.

This clone was found a few times. The chain has TRBV20-1 and TRBJ1-1; no definite D call. The CDR3 covers 11 residues. V lost 3 bases, J lost 3 bases, and 5 bases lay in between. Germline V gene data show CDR1 as DFQATT and CDR2 as SNEGSKA (reference sequence). CDR3 nucleotide sequence: TGCAGTGCTAGTATTTACACTGAAGCTTTCTTT. As protein: CSASIYTEAFF.

This clone was seen more than once but under ten times. The rearrangement links TRBV5-1 to TRBJ1-1; 7 nucleotides match TRBD1. CDR3 length: 16 residues. The V and J ends lost 4 bases and 2 bases, in that order; junction bases with no gene match: 11. CDR1 and CDR2 (germline): SGHRS, YFSETQ. The CDR3 sequence: CASSPTGARVNTEAFF. CDR3 coding DNA: TGCGCCAGCAGCCCTACAGGGGCTAGGGTCAACACTGAAGCTTTCTTT.

This clone was picked up a small number of times. The V call is TRBV7-9, the J call TRBJ2-1, with 7 positions matching TRBD1. The CDR3 spans 15 residues. V shed 5 bases, J shed 4 bases, and the junction held 8 bases outside the gene matches. Germline CDR1 is SEHNR and CDR2 is FQNEAQ (reference sequence). The CDR3 nucleotides read TGTGCCAGCAGCCCGGACAGGACCCCTTACAATGAGCAGTTCTTC. It yields the protein CASSPDRTPYNEQFF.

A few counts support this clone. The V gene is TRBV18, the J gene TRBJ2-7, with D perhaps matching TRBD2 (5 bases). Deletions cut 0 bases from V and 7 bases from J, with 13 bases between. Looked up from germline, CDR1 is KGHSH and CDR2 is LQKENI. This CDR3 region has 14 residues. The CDR3 nucleotides read TGTGCCAGCTCACCACCGCGTCCTAGGGAGGAGCAGTACTTC. Its translation is CASSPPRPREEQYF.

This clone was recorded a few times. The V and J genes are TRBV28 and TRBJ2-5, with TRBD1 as a possible D gene (5 bases). Per the germline V gene, CDR1 is MDHEN and CDR2 is SYDVKM. V was shortened by 1 base and J by 0 bases, with 6 bases between the two germline ends. CDR3 length: 14 residues. The CDR3 protein is CASSLSGNQETQYF. The CDR3 bases are TGTGCCAGCAGTTTATCAGGGAACCAAGAGACCCAGTACTTC.

V is TRBV7-9 and J is TRBJ2-2, with D perhaps TRBD1 (6 bases). V lost 3 bases, J lost 1 base, and 9 bases lay in between. Germline assignment: CDR1 SEHNR and CDR2 FQNEAQ (reference sequence). CDR3 length equals 15 residues. The CDR3 region is CASSFNRENTGELFF. The CDR3 DNA is TGTGCCAGCAGCTTCAACAGGGAGAACACCGGGGAGCTGTTTTTT.

The rearrangement uses TRBV20-1 and TRBJ1-1; 11 bases align to TRBD1. This CDR3 has 11 residues. The germline gives CDR1 DFQATT, CDR2 SNEGSKA (reference sequence). The CDR3 loop reads CSGEDRGLAFF. DNA for the CDR3: TGCAGCGGAGAGGACAGGGGGCTAGCTTTCTTT.

This clone was seen a few times. The chain employs TRBV23-1 and TRBJ2-7, with D possibly being TRBD1 (6 bases). TRBV23-1 is placed among ORFs of uncertain function. V shed 6 bases and J shed 9 bases, with 21 bases lying between them. This CDR3 is 14 amino acids long. CDR3 coding DNA: TGCGCCAGCAGCATTAACAGGGCTGGTGACGGGCAGTACTTC. It translates to CASSINRAGDGQYF.

The sample holds a few counts of this clone. The rearrangement joins TRBV18 to TRBJ2-7; 7 bases are shared with TRBD1. This CDR3 comprises 14 residues. Germline-derived CDR1 and CDR2 are KGHSH and LQKENI. With 3 bases clipped from V and 7 bases from J, the junction kept 9 bases outside the gene matches. Here the CDR3 reads CASSPLGQVREQYF. The CDR3 region has the DNA TGTGCCAGCTCACCCCTCGGACAGGTGCGGGAGCAGTACTTC.

This clone was picked up a small number of times. The CDR3 coding sequence is TGTGCCAGCAGTTTTAGCAGGGTTGCCGAGCAGTACTTC. Translation: CASSFSRVAEQYF. The chain joins TRBV28 to TRBJ2-7; tentatively, D is TRBD1 (5 bases). Looked up from germline, CDR1 is MDHEN and CDR2 is SYDVKM. The germline V and J ends were trimmed by 3 bases and 6 bases, with 12 bases remaining between them. The CDR3 totals 13 residues.

This clone appeared a few times. The CDR3: CASSFDRATEAFF. As DNA, the CDR3 is TGTGCCAGCAGCTTCGACAGGGCCACTGAAGCTTTCTTT. The V call is TRBV7-8, the J call TRBJ1-1, with 7 nucleotides matching TRBD1. J lost 4 bases, V lost 3 bases, and 2 bases had no gene match. Germline assignment: CDR1 SGHVS and CDR2 FQNEAQ. The CDR3 runs 13 residues.

The rearrangement uses TRBV6-5 and TRBJ1-1; D gene ambiguous. The V gene's germline CDR1 is MNHEY and CDR2 SVGAGI. V was shortened by 7 bases and J by 5 bases, with 14 bases between the two germline ends. CDR3 length equals 13 residues. CDR3: CASTTPAGTEAFF. The CDR3 coding sequence is TGTGCCAGCACGACACCTGCGGGGACTGAAGCTTTCTTT.

Written as DNA, the CDR3 is TGTGCCACCCTAGCGGGGGGCTGGCAAGAGACCCAGTACTTC. Encoded protein: CATLAGGWQETQYF. This rearrangement joins TRBV7-8 to TRBJ2-5; 11 bases fit TRBD2. V dropped 10 bases and J dropped 2; count of bases not matched to a gene: 6. Per the germline V gene, CDR1 is SGHVS and CDR2 is FQNEAQ. This CDR3 has 14 residues.

The rearrangement uses TRBV5-1 and TRBJ2-3; D is possibly TRBD2 (5 bases). V dropped 3 bases and J dropped 6 bases, with 11 bases sitting between them. CDR3 size: 13 residues. Germline CDR1 SGHRS, CDR2 YFSETQ. The CDR3 DNA follows: TGCGCCAGCAGCTCGGACTTAGCGGATACGCAGTATTTT. Translation gives CASSSDLADTQYF.

This clone was observed a handful of times. This specimen includes other DNA sequences encoding the same CDR3. The rearrangement joins TRBV6-5 to TRBJ2-6; TRBD2 might be the D (5 bases). CDR1 and CDR2 (germline): MNHEY, SVGAGI. The V end was cut by 2 bases, the J end by 0 bases, with 5 bases between. The CDR3 spans 15 residues. The CDR3 DNA is TGTGCCAGCAGTTACGGGAGCTCTGGGGCCAACGTCCTGACTTTC. It specifies CASSYGSSGANVLTF.

This clone was counted a few times. CDR3 protein: CASSPRGTSYNEQFF. In DNA form, the CDR3 reads TGTGCCAGCAGCCCCCGGGGGACTTCCTACAATGAGCAGTTCTTC. The genes are TRBV7-2 and TRBJ2-1; possibly TRBD2 for D (6 bases). The CDR3 has 15 residues. Per germline, CDR1 SGHTA and CDR2 FQGNSA. V lost 5 bases to trimming and J lost 1 base, with 12 bases between them.

This clone was seen a handful of times. The rearrangement joins TRBV7-2 to TRBJ2-7, with 11 bases matching TRBD2. The CDR3 covers 15 residues. The germline gives CDR1 SGHTA, CDR2 FQGNSA. J was trimmed by 0 bases and V by 5 bases; bases with no gene match: 3. The CDR3, as DNA: TGTGCCAGCAGCCCTAGCGGGAGGAGCTCCTACGAGCAGTACTTC. Encoded protein: CASSPSGRSSYEQYF.

This chain uses TRBV15 with TRBJ2-1; D is unresolved. With 2 bases removed from V and 6 bases from J, the gap between germline ends came to 17 bases. Germline V gene lookup returns CDR1 LNHNV and CDR2 YYDKDF (reference sequence). The CDR3 loop spans 16 amino acids. CDR3 residues: CATSRPGSRIANEQFF. The CDR3 DNA reads TGTGCCACCAGCAGACCCGGGTCCCGTATTGCCAATGAGCAGTTCTTC.

This chain uses TRBV7-9 with TRBJ1-1, with D possibly matching TRBD1 (6 bases). Germline CDR1 SEHNR, CDR2 FQNEAQ (reference sequence). This CDR3 region has 14 residues. Trimming removed 7 bases from V and 0 bases from J, with 12 bases in between. The CDR3 protein is CASTRTGLNTEAFF. CDR3 DNA sequence: TGTGCCAGCACCAGAACAGGGCTGAACACTGAAGCTTTCTTT.

The V and J genes are TRBV4-3 and TRBJ2-3, with D perhaps TRBD1 (6 bases). With 0 bases removed from V and 0 bases from J, the gap between germline ends came to 10 bases. The CDR3 contains 16 residues. Germline V CDR1 and CDR2: LGHNA, YSLEER. The DNA of the CDR3 is TGCGCCAGCAGCCAAGATTACGGGACAAGCACAGATACGCAGTATTTT. Residues: CASSQDYGTSTDTQYF.

This sequence joins TRBV9 and TRBJ2-3; D is unclear. Germline values: CDR1 SGDLS, CDR2 YYNGEE. The CDR3 totals 15 residues. V was trimmed by 1 base and J by 2 bases, leaving 11 bases between them. The CDR3, as DNA: TGTGCCAGCAGCGTACGCGGCACGGTCACAGATACGCAGTATTTT. This sequence encodes CASSVRGTVTDTQYF.

The chain combines TRBV19 with TRBJ2-1, with 8 bases identical to TRBD2. The V gene end was trimmed by 10 bases and the J gene end by 1 base; junction bases not matched to a gene: 3. In germline, CDR1 is LNHDA, CDR2 SQIVND (reference sequence). The CDR3 totals 13 residues. As DNA, the CDR3 is TGTGCCACCGGGGGGGTATCCTACAATGAGCAGTTCTTC. Residues: CATGGVSYNEQFF. Filled out from reference TRBV19 and TRBJ2-1, the complete variable domain reads DGGITQSPKYLFRKEGQNVTLSCEQNLNHDAMYWYRQDPGQGLRLIYYSQIVNDFQKGDIAEGYSVSREKKESFPLTVTSAQKNPTAFYLCATGGVSYNEQFFGPGTRLTVL.

The CDR3 DNA is TGTGCCAGCAACCCACAGGGGGCAAAGTACGAGCAGTACTTC. It codes for CASNPQGAKYEQYF. The chain uses TRBV6-5 and TRBJ2-7, with TRBD1 identical over 9 bases. CDR3 length: 14 amino acids. Trimming cost V 7 bases and J 4 bases; bases outside gene matches: 8. Germline CDR1 MNHEY, CDR2 SVGAGI.

This clone was detected only a few times. The CDR3: CASSLVSAGELFF. The CDR3 nucleotides are TGCGCCAGCAGCTTGGTCAGTGCCGGGGAGCTGTTTTTT. The chain has TRBV5-1 and TRBJ2-2; D uncertain. The V end was cut by 0 bases, the J end by 6 bases, with 6 bases between. The CDR3 runs to 13 residues. Germline V gene lookup returns CDR1 SGHRS and CDR2 YFSETQ.

For this clone: No conserved phenylalanine or tryptophan is present at the end of the CDR3, so a read error is the likely explanation. The rearrangement joins TRBV7-2 to TRBJ2-7, with D possibly being TRBD1 (5 bases). This CDR3 is 14 amino acids long. Looked up from germline, CDR1 is SGHTA and CDR2 is FQGNSA. The V end lost 1 base, the J end lost 4 bases, and 11 bases lay between the germline ends. The CDR3: CASSLDQGGYEQYL. Here the CDR3 DNA reads TGTGCCAGCAGCTTAGATCAGGGTGGGTACGAGCAGTACCTC.

This clone was counted only a few times. The germline gene is not matched at one end of the junction; a read error may be the cause. This chain links TRBV7-7 with TRBJ2-1, with TRBD2 matching 13 bases. Germline CDR1 is SSHAT and CDR2 is FNYEAQ (reference sequence). CDR3 length: 15 amino acids. For the CDR3, the DNA is TGTGCTAGCAGCCAACTAGCGGGAGGGTTCAATGAGCAGTTCTTC. Translated, it gives CASSQLAGGFNEQFF. The full variable domain, its missing parts supplied by reference TRBV7-7 and TRBJ2-1, is GAGVSQSPRYKVTKRGQDVTLRCDPISSHATLYWYQQALGQGPEFLTYFNYEAQPDKSGLPSDRFSAERPEGSISTLTIQRTEQRDSAMYRCASSQLAGGFNEQFFGPGTRLTVL.

Note on this clone: Other DNA sequences from this sample encode an identical CDR3 as well. The chain recombines TRBV5-1 with TRBJ2-7; 10 bases agree with TRBD1. CDR3 length equals 14 residues. After removal of 4 bases from V and 2 bases from J, the junction contained 3 bases not matched to a gene. CDR1 and CDR2 (germline): SGHRS, YFSETQ. The CDR3 sequence: CASSPGQGPYEQYF. Here the CDR3 DNA reads TGCGCCAGCAGCCCGGGACAGGGGCCCTACGAGCAGTACTTC.

This clone appeared a few times. The chain is built from TRBV19 and TRBJ2-1; the match to TRBD1 covers 11 bases. Germline V lookup: CDR1 LNHDA, CDR2 SQIVND (reference sequence). This CDR3 is built from 16 residues. Germline trimming cut 0 bases from V and 8 bases from J; bases unmatched to any gene: 6. The CDR3 DNA follows: TGTGCCAGTAGTATAGATCTCTGGACAGGGGGCGATGAGCAGTTCTTC. Translation: CASSIDLWTGGDEQFF.